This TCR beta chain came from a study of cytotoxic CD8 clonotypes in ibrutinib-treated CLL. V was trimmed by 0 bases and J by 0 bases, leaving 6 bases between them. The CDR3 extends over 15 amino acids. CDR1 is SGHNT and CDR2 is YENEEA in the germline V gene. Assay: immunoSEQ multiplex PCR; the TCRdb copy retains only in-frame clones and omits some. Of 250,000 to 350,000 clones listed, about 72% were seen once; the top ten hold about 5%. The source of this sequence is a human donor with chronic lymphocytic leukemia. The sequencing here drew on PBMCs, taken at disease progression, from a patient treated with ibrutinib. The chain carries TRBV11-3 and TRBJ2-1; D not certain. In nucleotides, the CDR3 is TGTGCCAGCAGCTTAGACCGGGTCTCCTACAATGAGCAGTTCTTC. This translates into CASSLDRVSYNEQFF.